One sample yielded the 18 T cell receptor beta chains listed below, sequenced in a study of T cell repertoires in cytomegalovirus infection. These receptors' antigens are unknown. TCRdb independently ran MiXCR on the reads; one entry per CDR3 protein. The repertoire holds some 940,000 distinct CDR3 sequences, with approximately 33% as singletons. The material sequenced was cultured CD8+ T cells from PBMCs, taken from culture after CMV antigen stimulation. These receptors all come from a human donor in good health (CMV status not recorded). Some clones in this sample may be carry-over from other donors' samples.

This clonotype appeared many times. V and J are TRBV12-3 or TRBV12-4 and TRBJ1-2; 7 bases are shared with TRBD1. The CDR3 runs 14 residues. With V trimmed by 8 bases and J by 7 bases, 13 bases remained unmatched. DNA for the CDR3: TGTGCCAGCGGGCGACAGGGAAAGGTCGGTGGCTACACCTTC. Its protein product is CASGRQGKVGGYTF.

This clonotype was detected a few times. The genes are TRBV7-6 and TRBJ2-2; no clear D gene. Trimming removed 5 bases from V and 3 bases from J, with 10 bases in between. The CDR3 contains 14 residues. In germline, CDR1 is SGHVS, CDR2 FNYEAQ. The CDR3 region has the DNA TGTGCCAGCAGCCTGTCGACGTACACCGGGGAGCTGTTTTTT. It yields the protein CASSLSTYTGELFF.

This clonotype has more than one count but fewer than ten. DNA of the CDR3: TGTGCCAGCAGTTCCGGGAGGGCCGCTTTCTTT. This sequence encodes CASSSGRAAFF. The chain joins TRBV12-3 or TRBV12-4 to TRBJ1-1; no firm D call. V was shortened by 4 bases and J by 11 bases, with 11 bases between the two germline ends. This CDR3 is built from 11 residues.

This clonotype was counted only a few times. CDR3 sequence reads: CASSLIEGSYEQYF. The CDR3, as DNA: TGTGCCAGCAGCTTAATCGAGGGTTCGTACGAGCAGTACTTC. The rearrangement uses TRBV7-2 and TRBJ2-7, with a weak D call TRBD2 (5 bases). The CDR3 is made up of 14 amino acids. Trimming cost V 2 bases and J 4 bases, with 12 bases left between them. In germline, CDR1 is SGHTA, CDR2 FQGNSA. The entire variable domain, with the rest obtained from reference TRBV7-2 and TRBJ2-7, is as follows: GAGVSQSPSNKVTEKGKDVELRCDPISGHTALYWYRQSLGQGLEFLIYFQGNSAPDKSGLPSDRFSAERTGGSVSTLTIQRTQQEDSAVYLCASSLIEGSYEQYFGPGTRLTVT.

The chain carries TRBV27 and TRBJ1-2, with D hard to call. Germline V gives CDR1 MNHEY, CDR2 SMNVEV (reference sequence). V was cut by 3 bases and J by 8 bases, with 10 bases left in between. The CDR3 contains 12 residues. The CDR3 sequence is CASSFSGWGYTF. DNA for the CDR3: TGTGCCAGCAGTTTCTCCGGCTGGGGCTACACCTTC.

This clonotype occurred a few times. The genes are TRBV6-5 and TRBJ1-5; D possibly corresponds to TRBD1 (6 bases). The CDR3 loop spans 18 amino acids. Trimming took 0 bases from V and 0 from J, leaving 15 bases between them. Germline CDR1 is MNHEY and CDR2 is SVGAGI. CDR3: CASSYSKGQSYSNQPQHF. The CDR3 DNA reads as TGTGCCAGCAGTTACTCGAAAGGACAGTCCTATAGCAATCAGCCCCAGCATTTT.

This chain joins TRBV13 and TRBJ1-2, with TRBD1 as a possible D gene (5 bases). With 2 bases removed from V and 2 bases from J, the gap between germline ends came to 12 bases. The CDR3 totals 15 residues. Germline loops: CDR1 PRHDT, CDR2 FYEKMQ (reference sequence). In DNA form, the CDR3 reads TGTGCCAGCAGCTTATGGGGCCAGCCAAACTATGGCTACACCTTC. It specifies CASSLWGQPNYGYTF.

The chain couples TRBV5-1 to TRBJ2-7; D gene ambiguous. The CDR3 covers 13 residues. Germline loops: CDR1 SGHRS, CDR2 YFSETQ. V was cut by 1 base and J by 7 bases, with 12 bases left in between. This chain's CDR3 is CASSLTWGREQYF. The CDR3 region has the DNA TGCGCCAGCAGCTTGACCTGGGGTCGAGAGCAGTACTTC.

CDR3 DNA: TGTGCCATCAGTGCCGGGACAGACAGTTATGGGGAAGACTACGAGCAGTACGTC. Protein product: CAISAGTDSYGEDYEQYV. The chain links TRBV10-3 to TRBJ2-7, with 7 bases lining up with TRBD1. The germline CDR1 and CDR2 sequences are ENHRY and SYGVKD. The CDR3 has 18 residues. The trim removed 4 bases at V and 3 bases at J, leaving 18 bases unmatched.

This clonotype was counted a few times. The chain carries TRBV2 and TRBJ2-1, with TRBD1 identical over 9 bases. Germline CDR1 SNHLY, CDR2 FYNNEI. The CDR3 extends over 15 amino acids. V was pared by 3 bases and J by 4 bases, with 4 bases of the junction left unmatched. CDR3 residues: CASSDWTGEYNEQFF. The CDR3 nucleotides are TGTGCCAGCAGTGACTGGACAGGGGAGTACAATGAGCAGTTCTTC.

The rearrangement links TRBV7-6 to TRBJ2-7, with D possibly TRBD1 on 6 matching bases. Germline V gene sequence: CDR1 SGHVS, CDR2 FNYEAQ. Trimming took off 9 bases at V and 1 base at J, with 16 bases between the two ends. This CDR3 is built from 14 residues. The CDR3, as DNA: TGTGCCAGGAGCCTGGGGGCCTATTCCTACGAGCAGTACTTC. Translation gives CARSLGAYSYEQYF.

The chain links TRBV7-2 to TRBJ2-7, with D perhaps TRBD1 (6 bases). Per the germline V gene, CDR1 is SGHTA and CDR2 is FQGNSA. V was shortened by 1 base and J by 4 bases, with 23 bases between the two germline ends. The CDR3 runs to 18 residues. This CDR3 reads CASSLGTDQALNSYEQYF. In DNA form, the CDR3 reads TGTGCCAGCAGCTTAGGGACAGACCAAGCCCTGAACTCATACGAGCAGTACTTC.

The genes are TRBV20-1 and TRBJ1-2; 8 bases align to TRBD1. This CDR3 region has 13 residues. Unmatched junction bases numbered 6, after V lost 1 base and J lost 8 bases. From germline, CDR1 is DFQATT and CDR2 SNEGSKA (reference sequence). Written as DNA, the CDR3 is TGCAGTGCTAGAGTGTCAGGGGGCCGGGGCTACACCTTC. This translates into CSARVSGGRGYTF.

This clonotype was seen ten or more times. The CDR3: CASSSWSASGGLFTDTQYF. The DNA for the CDR3 is TGTGCCAGCAGCTCTTGGAGTGCTAGCGGGGGCCTTTTCACAGATACGCAGTATTTT. The chain has TRBV7-6 and TRBJ2-3; 10 bases fit TRBD2. With V trimmed by 4 bases and J by 2 bases, 15 bases remained unmatched. The CDR3 runs to 19 residues. From germline, CDR1 is SGHVS and CDR2 FNYEAQ.

This clonotype was detected a few times. Written as DNA, the CDR3 is TGTGCCAGCGGCAAGGGGGCGCAAGAGACCCAGTACTTC. This sequence encodes CASGKGAQETQYF. V and J are TRBV27 and TRBJ2-5; TRBD1 agrees at 7 bases. V lost 8 bases and J lost 2; bases outside the gene matches: 5. CDR1 and CDR2 (germline): MNHEY, SMNVEV (reference sequence). This CDR3 comprises 13 residues.

This clonotype was picked up a small number of times. V and J are TRBV27 and TRBJ1-1; D is possibly TRBD1 (6 bases). Germline-derived CDR1 and CDR2 are MNHEY and SMNVEV (reference sequence). The CDR3 is made up of 14 amino acids. Trimming removed 3 bases from V and 5 bases from J, with 13 bases in between. This CDR3 reads CASSFGGGLTEAFF. DNA for the CDR3: TGTGCCAGCAGTTTTGGGGGCGGTTTAACTGAAGCTTTCTTT.

This clonotype was picked up a small number of times. V and J are TRBV4-1 and TRBJ2-3; the D is unclear. The CDR3 sequence is 14 residues long. V shed 3 bases and J shed 4 bases, with 11 bases lying between them. The germline CDR1 and CDR2 sequences are MGHRA and YSYEKL. In nucleotides, the CDR3 is TGCGCCAGCAGCCAGGAATCTAGGGCAGATACGCAGTATTTT. It specifies CASSQESRADTQYF.

This clonotype was counted ten times or more. V and J are TRBV5-5 and TRBJ1-4; D call uncertain. The CDR3 extends over 15 amino acids. V dropped 3 bases and J dropped 0 bases, with 9 bases sitting between them. The germline V gene encodes CDR1 SGHKS and CDR2 YYEKEE (reference sequence). This CDR3 is CASSSGFATNEKLFF. CDR3 DNA: TGTGCCAGCAGCTCTGGGTTTGCAACTAATGAAAAACTGTTTTTT. The full variable domain, with the rest looked up from reference TRBV5-5 and TRBJ1-4, is DAGVTQSPTHLIKTRGQQVTLRCSPISGHKSVSWYQQVLGQGPQFIFQYYEKEERGRGNFPDRFSARQFPNYSSELNVNALLLGDSALYLCASSSGFATNEKLFFGSGTQLSVL.